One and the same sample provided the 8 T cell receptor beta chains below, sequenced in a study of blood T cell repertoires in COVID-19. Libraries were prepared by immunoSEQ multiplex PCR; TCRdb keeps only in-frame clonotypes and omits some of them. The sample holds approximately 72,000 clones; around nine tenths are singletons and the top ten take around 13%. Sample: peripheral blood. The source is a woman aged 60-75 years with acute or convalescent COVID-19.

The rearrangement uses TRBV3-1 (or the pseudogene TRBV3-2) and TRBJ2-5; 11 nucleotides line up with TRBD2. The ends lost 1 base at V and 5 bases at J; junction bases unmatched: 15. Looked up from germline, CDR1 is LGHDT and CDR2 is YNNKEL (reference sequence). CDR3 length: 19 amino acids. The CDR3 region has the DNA TGTGCCAGCAGCCAAGCTGGTCCTTTAGCGGGGGGGAGGGTGGAGACCCAGTACTTC. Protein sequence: CASSQAGPLAGGRVETQYF.

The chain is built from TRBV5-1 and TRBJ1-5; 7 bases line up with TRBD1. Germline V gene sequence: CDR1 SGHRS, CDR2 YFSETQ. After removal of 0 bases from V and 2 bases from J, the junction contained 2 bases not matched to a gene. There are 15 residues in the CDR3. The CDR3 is CASSLGTGGNQPQHF. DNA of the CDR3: TGCGCCAGCAGCTTGGGTACAGGGGGCAATCAGCCCCAGCATTTT.

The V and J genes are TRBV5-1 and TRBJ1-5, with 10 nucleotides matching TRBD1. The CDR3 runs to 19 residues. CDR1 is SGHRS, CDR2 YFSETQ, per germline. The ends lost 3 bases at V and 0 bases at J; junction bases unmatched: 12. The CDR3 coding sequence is TGCGCCAGCAGCTCGACAGGGGGCACGGTCCTGTATAGCAATCAGCCCCAGCATTTT. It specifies CASSSTGGTVLYSNQPQHF.

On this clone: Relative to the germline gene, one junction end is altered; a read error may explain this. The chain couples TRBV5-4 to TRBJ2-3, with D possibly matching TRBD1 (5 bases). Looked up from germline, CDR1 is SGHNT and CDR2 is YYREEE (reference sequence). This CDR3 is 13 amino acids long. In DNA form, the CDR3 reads TGTGCCAGCAGCTTCGACCCGACAGATGCGCAGTATTTT. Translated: CASSFDPTDAQYF.

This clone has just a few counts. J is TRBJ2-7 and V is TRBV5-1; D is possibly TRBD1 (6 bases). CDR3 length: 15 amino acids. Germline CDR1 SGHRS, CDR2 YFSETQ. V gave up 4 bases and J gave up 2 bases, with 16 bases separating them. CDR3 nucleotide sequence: TGCGCCAGCAGCGTGAAGGACAGCCGCACCTACGAGCAGTACTTC. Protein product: CASSVKDSRTYEQYF.

The CDR3 region is CASSLVGQGTYEQYF. Here the CDR3 DNA reads TGCGCCAGCAGCTTGGTAGGACAGGGGACCTACGAGCAGTACTTC. This chain links TRBV5-1 with TRBJ2-7; 9 bases match TRBD1. The junction had 3 bases not matched to a gene; V was cut back by 0 bases and J by 2 bases. The CDR3 extends over 15 amino acids. CDR1 and CDR2 from the germline V gene are SGHRS and YFSETQ.

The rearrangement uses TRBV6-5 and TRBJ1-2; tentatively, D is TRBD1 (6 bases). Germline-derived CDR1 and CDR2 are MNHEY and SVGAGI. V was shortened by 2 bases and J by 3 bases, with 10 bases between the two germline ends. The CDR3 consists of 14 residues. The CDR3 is CASSYNRVDYGYTF. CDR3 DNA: TGTGCCAGCAGTTACAACAGGGTGGACTATGGCTACACCTTC.

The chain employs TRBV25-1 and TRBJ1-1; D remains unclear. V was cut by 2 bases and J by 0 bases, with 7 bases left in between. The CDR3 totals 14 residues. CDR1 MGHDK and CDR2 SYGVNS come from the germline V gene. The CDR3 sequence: CASSETTVNTEAFF. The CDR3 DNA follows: TGTGCCAGCAGTGAAACAACAGTGAACACTGAAGCTTTCTTT.